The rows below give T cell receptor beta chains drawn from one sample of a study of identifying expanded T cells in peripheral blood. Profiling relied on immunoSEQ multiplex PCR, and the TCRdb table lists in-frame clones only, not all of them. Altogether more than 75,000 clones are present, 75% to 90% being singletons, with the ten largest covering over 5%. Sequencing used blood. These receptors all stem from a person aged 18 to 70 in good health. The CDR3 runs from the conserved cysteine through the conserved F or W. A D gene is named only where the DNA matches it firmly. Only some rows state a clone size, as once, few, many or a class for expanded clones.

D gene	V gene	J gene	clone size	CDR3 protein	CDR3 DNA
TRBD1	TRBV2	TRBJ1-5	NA	CASSPDRGSQPQHF	TGTGCCAGCAGTCCCGACAGGGGATCTCAGCCCCAGCATTTT
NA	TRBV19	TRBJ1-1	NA	CASSSAGAGVTEAFF	TGTGCCAGTAGTAGCGCTGGGGCAGGGGTAACTGAAGCTTTCTTT
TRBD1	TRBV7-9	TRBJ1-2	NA	CASSLGFLQGVWSNYGYTF	TGTGCCAGCAGCTTAGGGTTTCTACAGGGGGTATGGAGTAACTATGGCTACACCTTC
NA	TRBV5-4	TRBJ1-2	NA	CASSLGGKGYGYTF	TGTGCCAGCAGCTTGGGGGGTAAGGGCTATGGCTACACCTTC
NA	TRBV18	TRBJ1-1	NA	CASSATENTEAFF	TGTGCCAGCTCCGCGACAGAGAACACTGAAGCTTTCTTT
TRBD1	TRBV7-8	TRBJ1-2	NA	CASSVGQYYGYTF	TGTGCCAGCAGCGTGGGACAGTACTATGGCTACACCTTC
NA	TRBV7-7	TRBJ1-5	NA	CARGTRVEPQHF	TGTGCCAGGGGGACGAGGGTCGAGCCCCAGCATTTT
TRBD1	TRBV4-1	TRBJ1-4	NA	CASSLRDRKDATNEKLFF	TGCGCCAGCAGCTTGCGGGACAGAAAAGACGCAACTAATGAAAAACTGTTTTTT
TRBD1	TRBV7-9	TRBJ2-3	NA	CASSRRRDRGVTDTQYF	TGTGCCAGCAGCAGACGCCGGGACAGAGGAGTCACAGATACGCAGTATTTT
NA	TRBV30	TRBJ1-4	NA	CAWSGGFANEKLFF	TGTGCCTGGAGTGGAGGGTTTGCTAATGAAAAACTGTTTTTT
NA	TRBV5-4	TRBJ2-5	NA	CASSLSLAPGETQYF	TGTGCCAGCAGCTTAAGCCTAGCCCCAGGGGAGACCCAGTACTTC
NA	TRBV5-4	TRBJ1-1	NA	CASSLGGKWYTEAFF	TGTGCCAGCAGCTTGGGGGGGAAGTGGTACACTGAAGCTTTCTTT
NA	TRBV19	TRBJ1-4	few	CASRETAAEGEKLFF	TGTGCCAGTAGGGAGACAGCGGCTGAAGGTGAAAAACTGTTTTTT
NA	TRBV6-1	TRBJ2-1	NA	CASDPGGLFYNEQFF	TGTGCCAGTGATCCCGGGGGCCTTTTCTACAATGAGCAGTTCTTC
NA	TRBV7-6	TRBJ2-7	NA	CASSLNPSYEQYF	TGTGCCAGCAGCTTAAACCCTTCCTACGAGCAGTACTTC
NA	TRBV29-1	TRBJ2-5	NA	CSVGQPQETQYF	TGCAGCGTTGGACAGCCCCAAGAGACCCAGTACTTC
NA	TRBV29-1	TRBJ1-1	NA	CSVEPVGAMNTEAFF	TGCAGCGTTGAACCGGTGGGCGCGATGAACACTGAAGCTTTCTTT
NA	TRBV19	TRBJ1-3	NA	CASSIDARRLFSGNTIYF	TGTGCCAGTAGTATAGACGCCCGACGTCTCTTCTCTGGAAACACCATATATTTT
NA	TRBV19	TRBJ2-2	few	CASRSNPAEELFF	TGTGCCAGTAGAAGTAATCCGGCCGAGGAGCTGTTTTTT
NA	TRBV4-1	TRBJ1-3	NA	CASSEGPWAGNTIYF	TGCGCCAGCAGCGAGGGACCGTGGGCTGGAAACACCATATATTTT
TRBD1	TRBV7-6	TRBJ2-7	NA	CASSPKDRPHEQYF	TGTGCCAGCAGCCCTAAGGACAGGCCGCACGAGCAGTACTTC
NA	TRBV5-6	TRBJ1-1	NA	CASSFGTWSTEAFF	TGTGCCAGCAGCTTCGGGACCTGGAGCACTGAAGCTTTCTTT
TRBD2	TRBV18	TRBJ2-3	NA	CATKTGTSGLTDTQYF	TGTGCCACCAAAACTGGAACTAGCGGACTCACAGATACGCAGTATTTT
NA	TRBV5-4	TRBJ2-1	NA	CASSLGSSVGINEQFF	TGTGCCAGCAGCTTGGGGTCTAGCGTGGGCATCAATGAGCAGTTCTTC
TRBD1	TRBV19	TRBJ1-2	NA	CASSINGQGIGGYTF	TGTGCCAGTAGTATTAACGGACAGGGGATAGGTGGCTACACCTTC
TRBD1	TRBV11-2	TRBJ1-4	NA	CASSFNQGAGEKLFF	TGTGCCAGCAGCTTCAACCAGGGGGCAGGTGAAAAACTGTTTTTT
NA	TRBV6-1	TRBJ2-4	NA	CASSQERGTKNIQYF	TGTGCCAGCAGTCAAGAACGTGGGACCAAAAACATTCAGTACTTC
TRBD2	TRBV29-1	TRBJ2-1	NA	CSARTSGGAGGKQFF	TGCAGCGCCCGGACTAGCGGGGGGGCCGGGGGGAAGCAGTTCTTC
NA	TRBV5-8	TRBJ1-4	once	CASSPGELSNEKLFF	TGTGCCAGCAGCCCCGGGGAATTATCCAATGAAAAACTGTTTTTT
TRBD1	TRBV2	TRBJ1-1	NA	CASLIETGGAAFF	TGTGCCAGCCTAATAGAGACAGGGGGCGCGGCTTTCTTT
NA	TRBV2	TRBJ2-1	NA	CASDEDKRGEQFF	TGTGCCAGCGACGAGGACAAACGAGGTGAGCAGTTCTTC
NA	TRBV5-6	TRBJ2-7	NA	CASSLTGRAYEQYF	TGTGCCAGCAGCTTGACAGGGAGAGCGTACGAGCAGTACTTC
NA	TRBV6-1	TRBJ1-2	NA	CASSYGTGSHYGYTF	TGTGCCAGCAGCTACGGAACAGGGTCCCACTATGGCTACACCTTC
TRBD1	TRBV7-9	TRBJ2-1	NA	CASSSGTGRLNEQFF	TGTGCCAGCAGCTCCGGGACAGGGAGACTCAATGAGCAGTTCTTC
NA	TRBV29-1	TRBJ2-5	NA	CSVGYGGIVLEETQYF	TGCAGCGTGGGGTATGGGGGGATCGTTTTAGAAGAGACCCAGTACTTC
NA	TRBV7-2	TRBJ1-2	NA	CASSWDRVYGYTF	TGTGCCAGCAGCTGGGACCGGGTCTATGGCTACACCTTC
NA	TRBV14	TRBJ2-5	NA	CASSQNSLETQYF	TGTGCCAGCAGCCAAAACAGCCTAGAGACCCAGTACTTC